The 29 T cell receptor beta chains below were found in one sample sequenced in a study of shared clonotypes between healthy human individuals. The assay was immunoSEQ multiplex PCR, and TCRdb's table has in-frame clones only and misses some. The sample has 2 million to 2.5 million clones, approximately 96% seen once. Sequencing was performed on naive CD4+ T cells sorted from blood. Subset specified: CD45RA+ positively selected. The receptors derive from a man aged 18 to 30 in good health.

With respect to this clone: Other DNA variants within this sample encode the same CDR3. The chain joins TRBV28 to TRBJ1-1, with a weak D call TRBD1 (6 bases). Trimming took off 7 bases at V and 8 bases at J, with 11 bases between the two ends. The CDR3 is made up of 11 amino acids. In germline, CDR1 is MDHEN, CDR2 SYDVKM. CDR3 in amino acids: CASTSDREAFF. The DNA of the CDR3 is TGTGCCAGCACCTCAGACAGGGAAGCTTTCTTT.

J is TRBJ1-3 and V is TRBV6-1; D is unclear. The CDR3 has 14 amino acids. The V gene lost 5 bases and the J gene lost 0 bases, with 8 bases spanning the gap. Germline values: CDR1 MNHNS, CDR2 SASEGT. CDR3 amino acids: CASSSRTSGNTIYF. Written as DNA, the CDR3 is TGTGCCAGCAGTTCCCGGACCTCTGGAAACACCATATATTTT.

The chain has TRBV5-1 and TRBJ2-7; the match to TRBD2 covers 13 bases. CDR3 length: 15 amino acids. CDR1 is SGHRS, CDR2 YFSETQ, per germline. V gave up 4 bases and J gave up 6 bases; unmatched junction bases: 7. CDR3 nucleotide sequence: TGCGCCAGCAGCCCGGGACTAGCGGGGTATGGCGAGCAGTACTTC. Protein product: CASSPGLAGYGEQYF.

About this clone: The sample carries other DNA sequences with the same CDR3. The rearrangement joins TRBV4-1 to TRBJ2-5; D possibly corresponds to TRBD2 (5 bases). Germline lookup yields CDR1 MGHRA and CDR2 YSYEKL. Trimming cost V 0 bases and J 3 bases, with 8 bases left between them. This CDR3 is 14 amino acids long. CDR3 nucleotide sequence: TGCGCCAGCAGCCAAGAGTCCGGGAAAGAGACCCAGTACTTC. Translating it yields CASSQESGKETQYF.

The chain has TRBV5-1 and TRBJ1-1, with 9 nucleotides matching TRBD1. Trimming removed 0 bases from V and 4 bases from J; junction bases left unmatched: 19. The CDR3 has 20 amino acids. The germline V gene has CDR1 SGHRS and CDR2 YFSETQ. Here the CDR3 reads CASSLGALGGTGRGGTEAFF. The CDR3 DNA reads as TGCGCCAGCAGCTTGGGAGCTCTGGGTGGGACAGGGAGAGGCGGCACTGAAGCTTTCTTT.

The V gene is TRBV7-9, the J gene TRBJ2-5; D possibly uses TRBD1 or TRBD2 (5 bases each). The CDR3 contains 15 residues. The germline CDR1 and CDR2 sequences are SEHNR and FQNEAQ (reference sequence). Between the trimmed V and J ends, which lost 2 bases and 4 bases, there was a span of 14 bases. For the CDR3, the DNA is TGTGCCAGCAGCTTACTTGGAGAGGGGAGAGAGACCCAGTACTTC. This encodes CASSLLGEGRETQYF.

This sequence joins TRBV5-1 and TRBJ2-4; D unclear. The CDR3 has 15 residues. Per germline, CDR1 SGHRS and CDR2 YFSETQ. Trimming cost V 0 bases and J 2 bases, with 9 bases left between them. Here the CDR3 DNA reads TGCGCCAGCAGCTTGGCAGGTCAGCCCAAAAACATTCAGTACTTC. Its translation: CASSLAGQPKNIQYF.

The V call is TRBV5-1, the J call TRBJ2-2; D unclear. V shed 0 bases and J shed 7 bases, with 13 bases lying between them. The CDR3 is made up of 15 amino acids. CDR1 is SGHRS and CDR2 is YFSETQ in the germline V gene. This CDR3 reads CASSLVPRSFGELFF. DNA for the CDR3: TGCGCCAGCAGCTTGGTTCCCAGATCTTTCGGGGAGCTGTTTTTT.

The V gene is TRBV2, the J gene TRBJ2-3; maybe TRBD2 (5 bases). Germline CDR1 reads SNHLY; CDR2 reads FYNNEI. CDR3 length: 12 amino acids. Trimming pared 6 bases from V and 6 bases from J, leaving 10 bases between. The CDR3 sequence: CASSQERDTQYF. In nucleotides, the CDR3 is TGTGCCAGCAGCCAAGAGCGGGATACGCAGTATTTT.

Note on this clone: The sample contains more than one DNA sequence encoding this CDR3. This rearrangement joins TRBV7-9 to TRBJ2-7, with no clear D. V was clipped by 0 bases and J by 3 bases, with 3 bases between them. The CDR3 extends over 12 amino acids. Germline assignment: CDR1 SEHNR and CDR2 FQNEAQ (reference sequence). As DNA, the CDR3 is TGTGCCAGCAGCTTAGCCCACTACGAGCAGTACTTC. This codes for CASSLAHYEQYF.

This clone was recorded once. This chain joins TRBV5-4 and TRBJ2-1; D tentatively fits TRBD1 or TRBD2 (5 bases each). CDR3 length: 15 residues. Trimming shortened V by 3 bases and J by 4 bases, and 14 bases separated the two germline ends. CDR1 and CDR2 (germline): SGHNT, YYREEE (reference sequence). The CDR3 DNA sequence: TGTGCCAGCAGCTCCGACCCGGGGACGTACAATGAGCAGTTCTTC. Its protein is CASSSDPGTYNEQFF.

This sequence joins TRBV5-4 and TRBJ2-5; no firm D call. The CDR3 is made up of 14 amino acids. The germline V gene has CDR1 SGHNT and CDR2 YYREEE (reference sequence). Deletions cut 5 bases from V and 2 bases from J, with 13 bases between. CDR3 bases: TGTGCCAGCAGGGACGGCTACTTACAAGAGACCCAGTACTTC. Protein product: CASRDGYLQETQYF.

The J gene is TRBJ2-7, the V gene TRBV21-1. TRBV21-1 is a pseudogene. CDR3 size: 12 residues. CDR3 in DNA: TGTGCCAGCAGCGGGAAGATCCACGAGCAGTACTTC. Its protein is CASSGKIHEQYF.

J is TRBJ2-5 and V is TRBV30; D gene unclear. Germline V gene data show CDR1 as GTSNPN and CDR2 as SVGIG (reference sequence). V was trimmed by 0 bases and J by 6 bases, leaving 5 bases between them. The CDR3 runs to 11 residues. Here the CDR3 reads CAWSVGQTQYF. In DNA, the CDR3 is TGTGCCTGGAGTGTCGGACAGACCCAGTACTTC.

The chain recombines TRBV28 with TRBJ2-2, with D perhaps TRBD1 (6 bases). There are 14 residues in the CDR3. CDR1 is MDHEN, CDR2 SYDVKM, per germline. The V end lost 8 bases, the J end lost 4 bases, and 14 bases lay between the germline ends. The CDR3 loop is CASVEGTPTGELFF. The DNA for the CDR3 is TGTGCCAGCGTTGAGGGGACACCCACCGGGGAGCTGTTTTTT.

Note on this clone: The sample has other DNA sequences that encode this CDR3 too. The chain uses TRBV18 and TRBJ2-7; perhaps TRBD2 as D (6 bases). This CDR3 comprises 14 residues. Germline-derived CDR1 and CDR2 are KGHSH and LQKENI. V was pared by 6 bases and J by 2 bases, with 14 bases between. The CDR3 region has the DNA TGTGCCAGCTCCCCCCCGGGAGTAACCTACGAGCAGTACTTC. Its translation is CASSPPGVTYEQYF.

This rearrangement joins TRBV10-2 to TRBJ1-1; no clear D. Trimming pared 7 bases from V and 0 bases from J, leaving 6 bases between. The CDR3 is made up of 12 amino acids. Germline V gene lookup returns CDR1 WSHSY and CDR2 SAAADI. CDR3: CASIGMNTEAFF. CDR3 sequence (DNA): TGCGCCAGCATAGGGATGAACACTGAAGCTTTCTTT.

The chain couples TRBV30 to TRBJ2-1; 7 bases fit TRBD2. CDR1 GTSNPN and CDR2 SVGIG come from the germline V gene (reference sequence). The CDR3 covers 12 residues. The junction had 5 bases not matched to a gene; V was cut back by 2 bases and J by 10 bases. CDR3 DNA sequence: TGTGCCTGGAGTTGGGAGGGCAAAGAGCAGTTCTTC. It translates to CAWSWEGKEQFF.

The rearrangement uses TRBV4-3 and TRBJ1-5; 7 positions match TRBD1. Germline values: CDR1 LGHNA, CDR2 YSLEER. The V and J ends lost 4 bases and 8 bases, in that order; junction bases with no gene match: 8. The CDR3 is 14 amino acids. CDR3 region: CASSPFLQGEPQHF. CDR3 in DNA: TGCGCCAGCAGCCCCTTTCTTCAGGGGGAGCCCCAGCATTTT.

The J gene is TRBJ1-4, the V gene TRBV30, with 8 positions matching TRBD1. From germline, CDR1 is GTSNPN and CDR2 SVGIG (reference sequence). After removal of 2 bases from V and 8 bases from J, the junction contained 7 bases not matched to a gene. The CDR3 sequence is 14 residues long. CDR3 amino acids: CAWSLQDRVEKLFF. The DNA of the CDR3 is TGTGCCTGGAGTCTTCAGGACAGGGTCGAAAAACTGTTTTTT.

The chain joins TRBV6-1 to TRBJ1-5; perhaps TRBD1 as D (5 bases). V was clipped by 5 bases and J by 5 bases, with 10 bases between them. CDR1 is MNHNS, CDR2 SASEGT, per germline. This CDR3 spans 13 amino acids. Here the CDR3 reads CASSSGTHQPQHF. In nucleotides, the CDR3 is TGTGCCAGCAGTTCCGGGACCCATCAGCCCCAGCATTTT.

The chain combines TRBV5-1 with TRBJ2-5; D assignment may be TRBD1 or TRBD2 (5 bases each). The CDR3 extends over 15 amino acids. In germline, CDR1 is SGHRS, CDR2 YFSETQ. Trimming shortened V by 0 bases and J by 5 bases, and 14 bases separated the two germline ends. The CDR3 nucleotides are TGCGCCAGCAGCTTGGGGGACCCTCCATGGGAGACCCAGTACTTC. It translates to CASSLGDPPWETQYF.

About this clone itself: The sample has other DNA sequences that encode this CDR3 too. The gene calls are TRBV7-2 and TRBJ1-3; 7 positions match TRBD1. Germline CDR1 reads SGHTA; CDR2 reads FQGNSA. The junction had 3 bases not matched to a gene; V was cut back by 1 base and J by 3 bases. The CDR3 has 15 residues. CDR3: CASSLGQGSGNTIYF. In DNA form, the CDR3 reads TGTGCCAGCAGCTTAGGACAGGGAAGTGGAAACACCATATATTTT.

About this clone: Compared with germline, one end of the junction differs, possibly owing to a read error. The CDR3 region is CASSAAAVNTGELFF. CDR3 nucleotide sequence: TGTGCCAGCAGTGCAGCAGCGGTTAACACCGGCGAGCTGTTTTTT. The chain combines TRBV4-2 with TRBJ2-2; a possible D gene is TRBD2 (5 bases). The CDR3 consists of 15 residues. Germline V gives CDR1 LGHNA, CDR2 YNFKEQ.

The chain recombines TRBV29-1 with TRBJ2-2, with D perhaps matching TRBD2 (6 bases). V was pared by 0 bases and J by 5 bases, with 13 bases between. The CDR3 length is 15 residues. Germline lookup yields CDR1 SQVTM and CDR2 ANQGSEA. The CDR3 bases are TGCAGCGTTGAAGATCTAGGGCGGGAAACCGGGGAGCTGTTTTTT. Translating gives CSVEDLGRETGELFF.

This clone has a single count. This chain uses TRBV29-1 with TRBJ2-7; 15 bases map to TRBD2. Looked up from germline, CDR1 is SQVTM and CDR2 is ANQGSEA. The CDR3 loop spans 16 amino acids. Unmatched junction bases numbered 6, after V lost 3 bases and J lost 3 bases. The CDR3 nucleotides are TGCAGCGTTGAGGGACTAGCGGGAGGCAATGGCTACGAGCAGTACTTC. Its protein is CSVEGLAGGNGYEQYF.

The chain uses TRBV7-9 and TRBJ1-2, with unresolved D. CDR3 length equals 14 residues. Germline lookup yields CDR1 SEHNR and CDR2 FQNEAQ (reference sequence). Trimming took off 0 bases at V and 1 base at J, with 6 bases between the two ends. CDR3 nucleotide sequence: TGTGCCAGCAGCTTAGCTGGACGTAACTATGGCTACACCTTC. Its translation: CASSLAGRNYGYTF.

V is TRBV6-4 and J is TRBJ2-5, with D possibly TRBD1 on 5 matching bases. The DNA end is more similar to TRBJ2-7, so the J call may be wrong. The CDR3 spans 17 residues. From germline, CDR1 is MRHNA and CDR2 SNTAGT. The CDR3 coding sequence is TGTGCCAGCAGTGAAGGAACAGGAAGGGCAGAGACCTACGAGCAGTACTTC. It encodes CASSEGTGRAETYEQYF.

The rearrangement joins TRBV5-4 to TRBJ2-1; perhaps TRBD2 as D (6 bases). The V and J ends lost 4 bases and 1 base respectively, with 15 bases between them. Germline V gene lookup returns CDR1 SGHNT and CDR2 YYREEE (reference sequence). CDR3 length: 16 amino acids. In DNA form, the CDR3 reads TGTGCCAGCAGCCTGGTGGGACTTCTGTCCTACAATGAGCAGTTCTTC. Encoded protein: CASSLVGLLSYNEQFF.